The 27 T cell receptor beta chains listed next were all sequenced from one sample in a study of tumor T cells in aggressive B-cell lymphoma. TCRdb's copy holds only in-frame clones and misses some; the assay was immunoSEQ multiplex PCR. The sample shows about 7,900 clones, about 80% of them seen only once. The material sequenced was tumor tissue. The receptors were sampled from an adult with diffuse large B cell lymphoma.

The CDR3 region is CSAAPRDEQYF. In nucleotides, the CDR3 is TGCAGTGCTGCCCCCCGGGACGAGCAGTACTTC. The rearrangement joins TRBV20-1 to TRBJ2-7; D uncertain. V shed 5 bases and J shed 5 bases, with 10 bases lying between them. CDR1 is DFQATT, CDR2 SNEGSKA, per germline (reference sequence). The CDR3 covers 11 residues.

This clone is a singleton in its sample. The chain is built from TRBV5-1 and TRBJ1-2; weak D call: TRBD1 (6 bases). The CDR3 spans 15 residues. Germline V gene data show CDR1 as SGHRS and CDR2 as YFSETQ. Trimming stripped 4 bases from V and 4 bases from J, with 17 bases between. The CDR3 DNA follows: TGCGCCAGCAGCCCAGGACAGCAAAAAGGCTATGGCTACACCTTC. This sequence encodes CASSPGQQKGYGYTF.

In DNA, the CDR3 is TGTGCCAGCAGTGATGCGGCGAGCTCCTACAATGAGCAGTTCTTC. Amino acids: CASSDAASSYNEQFF. The rearrangement joins TRBV2 to TRBJ2-1; D is unclear. The CDR3 totals 15 residues. V lost 3 bases and J 0 bases, leaving 9 bases between the germline ends. Germline assignment: CDR1 SNHLY and CDR2 FYNNEI.

V and J are TRBV30 and TRBJ2-4; tentative D call: TRBD1 (5 bases). The CDR3 has 15 residues. Germline CDR1 and CDR2: GTSNPN and SVGIG (reference sequence). V was trimmed by 4 bases and J by 1 base, leaving 14 bases between them. CDR3 DNA: TGTGCCTGGACCTTCAGGGAAGTCGCCAAAAACATTCAGTACTTC. It translates to CAWTFREVAKNIQYF.

CDR3: CASGLVPLLAGVGGELFF. CDR3 in DNA: TGTGCTAGTGGGCTTGTTCCCCTCCTAGCGGGAGTAGGCGGGGAGCTGTTTTTT. The chain carries TRBV12-5 and TRBJ2-2, with TRBD2 matching 10 bases. CDR1 is LGHNT and CDR2 is FRNRAP in the germline V gene. The CDR3 covers 18 residues. The J segment lost 7 bases and the V segment lost 6 bases, leaving 17 bases of the junction unmatched.

This clone has a handful of counts. The rearrangement joins TRBV27 to TRBJ1-2; tentative D call: TRBD1 (5 bases). The CDR3 length is 14 residues. Germline lookup yields CDR1 MNHEY and CDR2 SMNVEV (reference sequence). Trimming removed 5 bases from V and 4 bases from J, with 14 bases in between. CDR3 protein: CASSPVDTIYGYTF. In DNA, the CDR3 is TGTGCCAGCAGTCCCGTGGACACCATCTATGGCTACACCTTC.

The chain links TRBV2 to TRBJ2-7; D is perhaps TRBD1 (6 bases). Per the germline V gene, CDR1 is SNHLY and CDR2 is FYNNEI. The CDR3 is 15 residues long. The germline V and J ends were trimmed by 1 base and 2 bases, with 12 bases remaining between them. The CDR3 reads CASSEEVDRTYEQYF. CDR3 DNA: TGTGCCAGCAGTGAAGAGGTGGACAGAACCTACGAGCAGTACTTC.

The rearrangement joins TRBV23-1 to TRBJ2-7; D gene ambiguous. TRBV23-1 is assigned to the ORF class and has an uncertain function. The V and J ends lost 7 bases and 0 bases respectively, with 10 bases between them. The CDR3 has 13 residues. The CDR3 DNA follows: TGCGCCAGCAATTACATCCCCTCCTACGAGCAGTACTTC. It translates to CASNYIPSYEQYF.

Comment on this clone: One end of the junction varies from germline; a read error may be responsible. The V gene is TRBV23-1, the J gene TRBJ2-3; D unclear. TRBV23-1 is an ORF for which the function is uncertain. The CDR3 extends over 16 amino acids. For the CDR3, the DNA is TGTGCCAGCAGTCAATCGGAGAGGTTTTGGACAGATACGCAGTATTTT. Protein sequence: CASSQSERFWTDTQYF.

V is TRBV18 and J is TRBJ2-5, with D perhaps matching TRBD2 (5 bases). This CDR3 contains 15 residues. Trimming shortened V by 0 bases and J by 5 bases, and 13 bases separated the two germline ends. Germline-derived CDR1 and CDR2 are KGHSH and LQKENI. This CDR3 is CASSPPLARVETQYF. The CDR3 region has the DNA TGTGCCAGCTCACCACCATTAGCGAGAGTTGAGACCCAGTACTTC.

This chain uses TRBV15 with TRBJ2-3; D not resolved. Germline V CDR1 and CDR2: LNHNV, YYDKDF (reference sequence). The CDR3 length is 15 residues. V lost 3 bases, J lost 3 bases, and 13 bases lay in between. This chain's CDR3 is CATSSYSGVTDTQYF. CDR3 in DNA: TGTGCCACCAGCAGTTATTCCGGAGTGACAGATACGCAGTATTTT.

The V call is TRBV30, the J call TRBJ2-7; D possibly corresponds to TRBD2 (5 bases). Deletions cut 2 bases from V and 6 bases from J, with 14 bases between. CDR1 GTSNPN and CDR2 SVGIG come from the germline V gene (reference sequence). The CDR3 consists of 13 residues. This chain's CDR3 is CAWSFGNGREQYF. DNA of the CDR3: TGTGCCTGGAGTTTCGGGAACGGTCGCGAGCAGTACTTC. The full variable domain, its missing parts supplied by reference TRBV30 and TRBJ2-7, is SQTIHQWPATLVQPVGSPLSLECTVEGTSNPNLYWYRQAAGRGLQLLFYSVGIGQISSEVPQNLSASRPQDRQFILSSKKLLLSDSGFYLCAWSFGNGREQYFGPGTRLTVT.

The chain recombines TRBV6-6 with TRBJ1-5, with 10 bases that match TRBD1. The CDR3 is 16 residues long. V shed 2 bases and J 1 base; nucleotides not matched to a gene: 2. The V gene's germline CDR1 is MNHNY and CDR2 SVGAGI (reference sequence). The CDR3 loop reads CASSYGTGVSNQPQHF. The CDR3 nucleotides read TGTGCCAGCAGTTACGGGACAGGGGTAAGCAATCAGCCCCAGCATTTT.

The chain has TRBV28 and TRBJ1-1; D not resolved. The V end was cut by 7 bases, the J end by 5 bases, with 8 bases between. The CDR3 covers 11 residues. Germline V gene sequence: CDR1 MDHEN, CDR2 SYDVKM. The CDR3 is CASTVRTEAFF. The CDR3 nucleotides are TGTGCCAGCACCGTCAGGACTGAAGCTTTCTTT.

V is TRBV7-9 and J is TRBJ2-7, with 8 bases matching TRBD2. CDR3 length: 15 amino acids. Germline V gene data show CDR1 as SEHNR and CDR2 as FQNEAQ (reference sequence). V dropped 5 bases and J dropped 2; count of bases not matched to a gene: 8. DNA of the CDR3: TGTGCCAGCAGCGAAAGCGGGAGCCCCACCTACGAGCAGTACTTC. It is translated as CASSESGSPTYEQYF.

The chain has TRBV6-1 and TRBJ1-1; maybe TRBD1 (6 bases). Trimming took off 7 bases at V and 4 bases at J, with 19 bases between the two ends. This CDR3 contains 15 residues. The germline V gene has CDR1 MNHNS and CDR2 SASEGT. The CDR3 region is CASTLPRGTGTEAFF. For the CDR3, the DNA is TGTGCCAGCACCCTTCCCAGGGGAACGGGCACTGAAGCTTTCTTT.

The chain joins TRBV25-1 to TRBJ2-2; 7 nucleotides line up with TRBD2. This CDR3 has 17 residues. CDR1 MGHDK and CDR2 SYGVNS come from the germline V gene. V shed 3 bases, J shed 3 bases, and the junction held 10 bases outside the gene matches. The CDR3 nucleotides read TGTGCCAGCAGTGATGGTAGGGCTAGCGGTTACACCGGGGAGCTGTTTTTT. Its protein product is CASSDGRASGYTGELFF.

The V call is TRBV14, the J call TRBJ2-7, with no clear D. In germline, CDR1 is SGHDN, CDR2 FVKESK. V lost 2 bases and J lost 2, with 4 bases in between. The CDR3 runs 12 residues. The CDR3 spells CASSQYTYEQYF. The CDR3 bases are TGTGCCAGCAGCCAATACACCTACGAGCAGTACTTC.

In nucleotides, the CDR3 is TGTGCCAGCAGCCACCAAGACAGGGGAAGGAACACCGGGGAGCTGTTTTTT. Its protein product is CASSHQDRGRNTGELFF. The chain uses TRBV4-2 and TRBJ2-2; TRBD1 aligns across 8 bases. The CDR3 spans 17 residues. Germline values: CDR1 LGHNA, CDR2 YNFKEQ. V lost 3 bases, J lost 1 base, and 7 bases stayed unmatched.

The chain is built from TRBV4-1 and TRBJ1-1; D perhaps matches TRBD1 (6 bases). The CDR3 has 14 amino acids. Germline V gene sequence: CDR1 MGHRA, CDR2 YSYEKL. Trimming shortened V by 2 bases and J by 3 bases, and 10 bases separated the two germline ends. CDR3 sequence reads: CASSQQNRDTEAFF. In DNA, the CDR3 is TGCGCCAGCAGCCAACAAAACAGGGACACTGAAGCTTTCTTT.

V and J are TRBV19 and TRBJ1-1, with TRBD1 identical over 12 bases. This CDR3 is built from 16 residues. V was clipped by 6 bases and J by 4 bases; unmatched bases: 9. The V gene's germline CDR1 is LNHDA and CDR2 SQIVND (reference sequence). As DNA, the CDR3 is TGTGCCAGTAGGATTCCGGGACAGGGGGCGTTCACTGAAGCTTTCTTT. It specifies CASRIPGQGAFTEAFF. Drawing the rest from reference TRBV19 and TRBJ1-1, the complete variable domain is DGGITQSPKYLFRKEGQNVTLSCEQNLNHDAMYWYRQDPGQGLRLIYYSQIVNDFQKGDIAEGYSVSREKKESFPLTVTSAQKNPTAFYLCASRIPGQGAFTEAFFGQGTRLTVV.

The chain recombines TRBV27 with TRBJ1-4; 8 nucleotides align to TRBD1. The CDR3 extends over 18 amino acids. The germline gives CDR1 MNHEY, CDR2 SMNVEV (reference sequence). The ends lost 2 bases at V and 4 bases at J; junction bases unmatched: 12. The CDR3 DNA reads TGTGCCAGCAGTTTAAGGGTGGCAGGGGGCAATGTTAATGAAAAACTGTTTTTT. Translation: CASSLRVAGGNVNEKLFF.

The chain joins TRBV13 to TRBJ2-7, with D unclear. Germline assignment: CDR1 PRHDT and CDR2 FYEKMQ (reference sequence). The CDR3 consists of 13 residues. V lost 8 bases and J lost 7, with 18 bases in between. DNA for the CDR3: TGTGCCAGCCAGAGAGGCGAGAGAGAAGAGCAGTACTTC. This encodes CASQRGEREEQYF. Using reference TRBV13 and TRBJ2-7 for the parts outside the CDR3, the full variable domain is AAGVIQSPRHLIKEKRETATLKCYPIPRHDTVYWYQQGPGQDPQFLISFYEKMQSDKGSIPDRFSAQQFSDYHSELNMSSLELGDSALYFCASQRGEREEQYFGPGTRLTVT.

V gene TRBV6-6 combines with J gene TRBJ2-7; 7 nucleotides agree with TRBD1. V was pared by 8 bases and J by 3 bases, with 7 bases of the junction left unmatched. This CDR3 contains 13 residues. Germline V CDR1 and CDR2: MNHNY, SVGAGI (reference sequence). CDR3 DNA sequence: TGTGCCAGCCGAAACCGGGACAGCTACGAGCAGTACTTC. Translation: CASRNRDSYEQYF.

The V gene is TRBV9, the J gene TRBJ2-5; TRBD1 might be the D (5 bases). This CDR3 is built from 14 residues. With 1 base removed from V and 5 bases from J, the gap between germline ends came to 12 bases. Germline values: CDR1 SGDLS, CDR2 YYNGEE. This CDR3 reads CASSVSGSAETQYF. In DNA form, the CDR3 reads TGTGCCAGCAGCGTATCAGGGTCGGCGGAGACCCAGTACTTC.

This sequence joins TRBV5-4 and TRBJ2-1; 10 nucleotides line up with TRBD2. The CDR3 runs to 15 residues. Looked up from germline, CDR1 is SGHNT and CDR2 is YYREEE (reference sequence). With 0 bases clipped from V and 6 bases from J, the junction kept 3 bases outside the gene matches. The DNA of the CDR3 is TGTGCCAGCAGCTTGGGGCTAGCGGGAGCCAATGAGCAGTTCTTC. Amino acid sequence: CASSLGLAGANEQFF.

This clone has only a few counts. The CDR3 bases are TGTGCCTGGAGTTACGGGGGGCGGGAAGGCTACACCTTC. This sequence encodes CAWSYGGREGYTF. The chain is built from TRBV30 and TRBJ1-2, with TRBD1 as a possible D gene (6 bases). The germline V gene has CDR1 GTSNPN and CDR2 SVGIG (reference sequence). This CDR3 spans 13 amino acids. V dropped 2 bases and J dropped 8 bases, with 15 bases sitting between them.